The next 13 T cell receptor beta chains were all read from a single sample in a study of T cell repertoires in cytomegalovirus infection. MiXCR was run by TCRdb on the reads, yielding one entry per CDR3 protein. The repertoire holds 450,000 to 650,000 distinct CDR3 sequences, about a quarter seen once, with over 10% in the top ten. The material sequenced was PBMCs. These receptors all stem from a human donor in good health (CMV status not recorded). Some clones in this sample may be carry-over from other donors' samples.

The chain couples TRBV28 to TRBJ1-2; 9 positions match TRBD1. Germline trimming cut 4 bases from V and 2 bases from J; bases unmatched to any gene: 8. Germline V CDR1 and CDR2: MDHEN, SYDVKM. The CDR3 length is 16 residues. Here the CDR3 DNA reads TGTGCCAGCAGTTCGACAGGGGGAGACTTAAACTATGGCTACACCTTC. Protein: CASSSTGGDLNYGYTF.

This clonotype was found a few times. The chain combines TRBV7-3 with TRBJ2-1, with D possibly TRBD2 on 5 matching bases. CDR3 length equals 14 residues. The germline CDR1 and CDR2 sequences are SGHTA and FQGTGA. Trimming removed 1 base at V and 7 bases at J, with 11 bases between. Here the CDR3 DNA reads TGTGCCAGCAGCTTAAGAGGGAGAAAGAATGAGCAGTTCTTC. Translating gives CASSLRGRKNEQFF.

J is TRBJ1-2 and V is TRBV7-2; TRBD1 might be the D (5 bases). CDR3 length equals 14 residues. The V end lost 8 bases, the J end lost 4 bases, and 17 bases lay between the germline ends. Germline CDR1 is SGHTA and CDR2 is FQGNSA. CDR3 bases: TGTGCCAGCGGGGCTGAGGCGGTTTCCTATGGCTACACCTTC. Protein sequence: CASGAEAVSYGYTF.

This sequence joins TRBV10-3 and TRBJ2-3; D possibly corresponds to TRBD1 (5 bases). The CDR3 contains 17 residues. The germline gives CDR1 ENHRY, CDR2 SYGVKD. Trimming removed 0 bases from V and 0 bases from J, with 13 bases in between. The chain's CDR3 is CAISESSGHRSTDTQYF. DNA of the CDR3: TGTGCCATCAGTGAGTCATCCGGACACCGAAGCACAGATACGCAGTATTTT.

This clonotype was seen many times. The CDR3 reads CASSLDIAEAFF. CDR3 sequence (DNA): TGTGCCAGCAGCCTAGACATAGCTGAAGCTTTCTTT. The V gene is TRBV7-2, the J gene TRBJ1-1; D call uncertain. The CDR3 is 12 residues long. Trimming removed 5 bases from V and 6 bases from J, with 10 bases in between. Germline V lookup: CDR1 SGHTA, CDR2 FQGNSA.

CDR3: CASSHGGQTEAFF. CDR3 bases: TGCGCCAGCAGCCACGGCGGACAGACTGAAGCTTTCTTT. The genes are TRBV4-1 and TRBJ1-1, with D tentatively TRBD1 (6 bases). Germline CDR1 reads MGHRA; CDR2 reads YSYEKL. The CDR3 extends over 13 amino acids. V gave up 3 bases and J gave up 5 bases, with 10 bases separating them.

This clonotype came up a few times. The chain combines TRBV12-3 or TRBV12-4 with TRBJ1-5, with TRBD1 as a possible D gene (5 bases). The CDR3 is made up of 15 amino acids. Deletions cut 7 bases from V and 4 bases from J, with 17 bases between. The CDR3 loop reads CASNLAREGNQPQHF. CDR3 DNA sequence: TGTGCCAGCAACCTCGCTCGAGAGGGGAATCAGCCCCAGCATTTT.

CDR3: CASSLHPGGPFPYEQYV. In DNA, the CDR3 is TGTGCCAGCAGCTTACACCCGGGGGGGCCATTCCCCTACGAGCAGTACGTC. The gene calls are TRBV7-2 and TRBJ2-7; 8 bases match TRBD2. The CDR3 has 17 residues. J was trimmed by 2 bases and V by 2 bases; bases with no gene match: 11. Germline V gives CDR1 SGHTA, CDR2 FQGNSA.

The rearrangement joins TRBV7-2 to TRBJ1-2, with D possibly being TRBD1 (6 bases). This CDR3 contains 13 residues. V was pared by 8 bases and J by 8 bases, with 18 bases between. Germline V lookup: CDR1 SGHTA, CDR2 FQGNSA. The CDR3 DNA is TGTGCCAGCGGGCTCGGGGGGGCGCGGGGCTACACCTTC. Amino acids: CASGLGGARGYTF.

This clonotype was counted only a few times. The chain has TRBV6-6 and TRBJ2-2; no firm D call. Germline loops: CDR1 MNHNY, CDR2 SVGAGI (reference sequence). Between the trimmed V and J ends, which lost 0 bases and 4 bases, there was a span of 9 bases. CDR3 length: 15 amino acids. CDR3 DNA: TGTGCCAGCAGTTACTCGAGTTACGTCACCGGGGAGCTGTTTTTT. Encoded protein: CASSYSSYVTGELFF.

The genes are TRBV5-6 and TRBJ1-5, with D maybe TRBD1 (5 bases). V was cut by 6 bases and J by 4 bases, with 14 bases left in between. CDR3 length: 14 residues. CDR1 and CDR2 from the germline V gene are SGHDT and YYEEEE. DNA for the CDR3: TGTGCCAGCACCCTCGGGGGTTTGAATCAGCCCCAGCATTTT. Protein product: CASTLGGLNQPQHF. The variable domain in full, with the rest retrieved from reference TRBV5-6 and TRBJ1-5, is DAGVTQSPTHLIKTRGQQVTLRCSPKSGHDTVSWYQQALGQGPQFIFQYYEEEERQRGNFPDRFSGHQFPNYSSELNVNALLLGDSALYLCASTLGGLNQPQHFGDGTRLSIL.

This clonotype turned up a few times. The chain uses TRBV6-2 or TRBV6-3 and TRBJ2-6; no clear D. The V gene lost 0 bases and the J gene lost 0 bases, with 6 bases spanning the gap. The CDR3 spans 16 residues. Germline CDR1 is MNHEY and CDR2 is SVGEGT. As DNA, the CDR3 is TGTGCCAGCAGTTACTCGGAAGCCTCTGGGGCCAACGTCCTGACTTTC. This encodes CASSYSEASGANVLTF.

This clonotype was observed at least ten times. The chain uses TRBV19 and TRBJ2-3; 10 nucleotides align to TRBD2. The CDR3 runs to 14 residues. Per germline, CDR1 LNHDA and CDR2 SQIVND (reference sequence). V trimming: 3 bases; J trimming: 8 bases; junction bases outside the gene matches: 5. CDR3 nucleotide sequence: TGTGCCAGTAGTATGGAACTAGCGGGACGTACGCAGTATTTT. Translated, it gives CASSMELAGRTQYF.